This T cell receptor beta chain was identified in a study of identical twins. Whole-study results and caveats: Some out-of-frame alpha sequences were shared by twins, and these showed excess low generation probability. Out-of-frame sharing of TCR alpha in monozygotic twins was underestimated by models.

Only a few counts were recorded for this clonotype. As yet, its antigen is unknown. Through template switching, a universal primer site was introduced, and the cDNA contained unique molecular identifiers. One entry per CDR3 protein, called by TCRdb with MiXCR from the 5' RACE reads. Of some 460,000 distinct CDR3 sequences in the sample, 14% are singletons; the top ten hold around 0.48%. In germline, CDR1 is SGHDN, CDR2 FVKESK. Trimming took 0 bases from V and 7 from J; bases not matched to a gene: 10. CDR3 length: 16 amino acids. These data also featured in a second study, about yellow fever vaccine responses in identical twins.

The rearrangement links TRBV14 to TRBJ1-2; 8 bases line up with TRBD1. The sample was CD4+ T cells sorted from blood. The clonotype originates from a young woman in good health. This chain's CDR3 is CASSQDGQGKWGGYTF. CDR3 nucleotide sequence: TGTGCCAGCAGCCAAGATGGACAGGGCAAATGGGGTGGCTACACCTTC.